These 6 T cell receptor beta chains share one sample of origin, sequenced in a study of shared T cell receptors in the human thymus (dated by TCRdb to the early 2020s). Libraries were constructed by the immunoSEQ multiplex PCR assay. TCRdb limited this immuneACCESS table to in-frame rearrangements with V and J called. A share of clones is missing; checked studies link under half to unresolved V genes, and the rest is unexplained. Here the sample has 720,000 or so clones; 75% to 90% occur a single time. The ten largest clones represent roughly 0.01% of the sample. This sample was shared with a second study, whose subject was human thymus T cells.

The sequenced material came from thymocytes. The receptors come from a girl less than two years old with a congenital heart defect. Donor details come from another sample of the same person, matched by shared clones.

This clone was seen just once. The J gene is TRBJ2-2, the V gene TRBV6-6; weak D call: TRBD1 (5 bases). V lost 2 bases and J 5 bases, leaving 9 bases between the germline ends. The V gene's germline CDR1 is MNHNY and CDR2 SVGAGI (reference sequence). This CDR3 contains 14 residues. The CDR3 loop is CASSYPRETGELFF. DNA for the CDR3: TGTGCCAGCAGTTACCCCAGGGAAACCGGGGAGCTGTTTTTT.

This chain connects TRBV5-5 to TRBJ1-2, with D perhaps matching TRBD1 (6 bases). The V and J ends lost 4 bases and 3 bases respectively, with 13 bases between them. Germline loops: CDR1 SGHKS, CDR2 YYEKEE (reference sequence). CDR3 size: 14 residues. In DNA form, the CDR3 reads TGTGCCAGCAGCAGAAACGGACAGCACTATGGCTACACCTTC. Translation: CASSRNGQHYGYTF. The whole variable domain, remainder taken from reference TRBV5-5 and TRBJ1-2, is DAGVTQSPTHLIKTRGQQVTLRCSPISGHKSVSWYQQVLGQGPQFIFQYYEKEERGRGNFPDRFSARQFPNYSSELNVNALLLGDSALYLCASSRNGQHYGYTFGSGTRLTVV.

The chain employs TRBV6-6 and TRBJ1-5; a possible D gene is TRBD1 (5 bases). This CDR3 is 16 amino acids long. CDR1 MNHNY and CDR2 SVGAGI come from the germline V gene (reference sequence). The V gene lost 6 bases and the J gene lost 7 bases, with 22 bases spanning the gap. CDR3 nucleotide sequence: TGTGCCAGCAGACTCTTAGGGGAACGGGAGGAACAGCCCCAGCATTTT. Translated, it gives CASRLLGEREEQPQHF.

This sequence joins TRBV7-8 and TRBJ2-1; 9 bases are shared with TRBD2. With 7 bases clipped from V and 2 bases from J, the junction kept 18 bases outside the gene matches. Per germline, CDR1 SGHVS and CDR2 FQNEAQ. This CDR3 has 19 amino acids. The CDR3 loop reads CASTHVGSGGTPAYNEQFF. The CDR3 nucleotides read TGTGCCAGCACCCATGTGGGAAGCGGGGGGACACCAGCCTACAATGAGCAGTTCTTC.

This clone was seen only a few times. This chain connects TRBV29-1 to TRBJ1-4, with a possible D match to TRBD1 (5 bases). Trimming left V 1 base short and J 7 bases short, with 16 bases between. Germline V gives CDR1 SQVTM, CDR2 ANQGSEA. This CDR3 contains 15 residues. CDR3 nucleotides: TGCAGCGTTGAAGTAAGGGGAACTTCGGCTGAAAAACTGTTTTTT. It specifies CSVEVRGTSAEKLFF.

The chain links TRBV4-1 to TRBJ1-5; the match to TRBD1 covers 7 bases. The ends lost 1 base at V and 7 bases at J; junction bases unmatched: 10. Germline values: CDR1 MGHRA, CDR2 YSYEKL. This CDR3 comprises 16 residues. Here the CDR3 DNA reads TGCGCCAGCAGCCAAGTATTTGACAGGGAGGTGCAGCCCCAGCATTTT. Translation gives CASSQVFDREVQPQHF.